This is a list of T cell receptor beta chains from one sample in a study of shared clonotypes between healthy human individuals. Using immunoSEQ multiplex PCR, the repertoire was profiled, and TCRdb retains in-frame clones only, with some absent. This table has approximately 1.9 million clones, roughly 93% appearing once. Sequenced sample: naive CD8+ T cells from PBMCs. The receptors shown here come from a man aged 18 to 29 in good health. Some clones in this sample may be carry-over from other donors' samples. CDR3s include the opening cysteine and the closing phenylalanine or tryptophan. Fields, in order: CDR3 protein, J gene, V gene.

CASSPDNKAVAYF TRBJ2-7 TRBV28
CASSRRVTGYNEQFF TRBJ2-1 TRBV4-3
CASSASDRGKGYTF TRBJ1-2 TRBV7-9
CASSSSRYLSYEQYF TRBJ2-7 TRBV6-5
CASSFRGRADLADTQYF TRBJ2-3 TRBV7-2
CASGWTGDRSYGYTF TRBJ1-2 TRBV12-5
CSVEGGVRRGTEAFF TRBJ1-1 TRBV29-1
CASSSILASGYEQYF TRBJ2-7 TRBV27
CASSSTSGPYNEQFF TRBJ2-1 TRBV7-3
CASSFLLAGAQKETQYF TRBJ2-5 TRBV27
CASNWQGQGLTEAFF TRBJ1-1 TRBV28
CASSLGISTDTQYF TRBJ2-3 TRBV27
CASSPRGAYEQYF TRBJ2-7 TRBV27
CASSQQGNNQPQHF TRBJ1-5 TRBV6-5
CASSPERQVGYTIYF TRBJ1-3 TRBV4-1
CASSLAPWGSDYGYTF TRBJ1-2 TRBV7-9
CASSLVGTGDTEAFF TRBJ1-1 TRBV5-4
CASSCDSKQGNQPQHF TRBJ1-5 TRBV27
CATSSIPRRLGGDTQYF TRBJ2-3 TRBV15
CASSNSQTGHQPQHF TRBJ1-5 TRBV27
CASSLSYSELNEAFF TRBJ1-1 TRBV5-6
CASSQVSSGYNEQFF TRBJ2-1 TRBV14
CASGPAWGHGNEQFF TRBJ2-1 TRBV12-5